What follows are 5 T cell receptor beta chains derived from one specimen sequenced in a study of cytotoxic CD8 clonotypes in ibrutinib-treated CLL. Using immunoSEQ multiplex PCR, the repertoire was profiled, and TCRdb retains in-frame clones only, with some absent. The sample has about 26,000 clones; approximately 85% are singletons. Sequencing was performed on PBMCs, taken after 24 months of ibrutinib treatment. The receptors derive from a human donor with chronic lymphocytic leukemia.

J is TRBJ2-5 and V is TRBV5-1, with D uncertain. From germline, CDR1 is SGHRS and CDR2 YFSETQ. CDR3 size: 12 residues. Deletions cut 2 bases from V and 2 bases from J, with 4 bases between. Here the CDR3 reads CASSLGQETQYF. The CDR3 coding sequence is TGCGCCAGCAGCTTAGGTCAAGAGACCCAGTACTTC.

The V call is TRBV7-6, the J call TRBJ1-6, with unresolved D. The CDR3 runs 15 residues. The ends were cut back, 3 bases at V and 3 bases at J, with 9 bases in the middle. Germline CDR1 and CDR2: SGHVS and FNYEAQ. The CDR3 DNA is TGTGCCAGCAGCTTTGGAGCGAGCTATAATTCACCCCTCCACTTT. Translated, it gives CASSFGASYNSPLHF. The full variable domain, completed using reference TRBV7-6 and TRBJ1-6, is GAGVSQSPRYKVTKRGQDVALRCDPISGHVSLYWYRQALGQGPEFLTYFNYEAQQDKSGLPNDRFSAERPEGSISTLTIQRTEQRDSAMYRCASSFGASYNSPLHFGNGTRLTVT.

The chain is built from TRBV7-9 and TRBJ1-3; 7 nucleotides line up with TRBD1. Losses at the gene ends were 3 bases for V and 4 bases for J; bases not matched to a gene: 9. The CDR3 is 16 amino acids. The germline gives CDR1 SEHNR, CDR2 FQNEAQ (reference sequence). The CDR3 region is CASSFRGGQSGNTIYF. CDR3 nucleotides: TGTGCCAGCAGCTTTCGTGGGGGACAGTCGGGAAACACCATATATTTT.

The chain combines TRBV12-5 with TRBJ2-2; D is uncertain. This CDR3 contains 17 residues. The V end was cut by 0 bases, the J end by 6 bases, with 17 bases between. The V gene's germline CDR1 is LGHNT and CDR2 FRNRAP. CDR3 nucleotides: TGTGCTAGTGGTTTGGTACTGGCTAACAGTCCCGCCGGGGAGCTGTTTTTT. This sequence encodes CASGLVLANSPAGELFF.

The chain recombines TRBV6-6 with TRBJ2-1; no reliable D call. V lost 0 bases to trimming and J lost 4 bases, with 13 bases between them. The CDR3 has 16 amino acids. CDR1 is MNHNY, CDR2 SVGAGI, per germline (reference sequence). The CDR3: CASSYSIQARYNEQFF. The DNA for the CDR3 is TGTGCCAGCAGTTACTCCATTCAGGCGAGATACAATGAGCAGTTCTTC.